The present T cell receptor (beta chain) was sequenced within a study of cytomegalovirus exposure and HLA in healthy donors. Study observations and caveats: Some V segments could not be told apart, so they were left out, TRBV6-2 and TRBV6-3 among them. Previous analysis showed most TCR beta V segments were productive about 87% or about 30% of the time. Most TCRs appeared rarely, but some public TCRs recurred in many donors.

Despite likely unrecorded immune exposures, the donors were nominally healthy at the time of sampling. PCR employed 60 Vbeta and 13 Jbeta primers. The protocol was immunoSEQ multiplex PCR, while the TCRdb copy is restricted to in-frame clones and leaves out a portion. This sample has roughly 150,000 clones, with 70% to 90% found just once. As to this clone: The antigen is not known.

This CDR3 has 15 residues. Trimming removed 3 bases from V and 7 bases from J; junction bases left unmatched: 11. Germline V gene lookup returns CDR1 MNHEY and CDR2 SMNVEV (reference sequence). The sequence came from a woman aged 18-35 years in good health and CMV-seronegative. V gene TRBV27 combines with J gene TRBJ2-7; 8 positions match TRBD2. The specimen sequenced was PBMCs. This chain's CDR3 is CASSLVLAAPGEQYF. In nucleotides, the CDR3 is TGTGCCAGCAGTTTGGTACTAGCGGCCCCAGGGGAGCAGTACTTC.